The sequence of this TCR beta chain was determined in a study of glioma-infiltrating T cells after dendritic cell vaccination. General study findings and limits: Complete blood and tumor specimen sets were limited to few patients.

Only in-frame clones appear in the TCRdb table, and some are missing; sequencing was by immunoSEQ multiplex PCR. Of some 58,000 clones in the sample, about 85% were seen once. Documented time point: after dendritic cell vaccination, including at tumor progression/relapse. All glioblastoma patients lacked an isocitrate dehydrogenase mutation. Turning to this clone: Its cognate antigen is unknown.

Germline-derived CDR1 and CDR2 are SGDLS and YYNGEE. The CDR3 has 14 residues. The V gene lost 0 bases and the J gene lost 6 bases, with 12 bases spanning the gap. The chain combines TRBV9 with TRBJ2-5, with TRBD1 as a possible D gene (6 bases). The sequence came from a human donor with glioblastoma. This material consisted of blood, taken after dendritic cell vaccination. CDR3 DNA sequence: TGTGCCAGCAGCGTAGGGCCAGGGGTGAAGACCCAGTACTTC. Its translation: CASSVGPGVKTQYF. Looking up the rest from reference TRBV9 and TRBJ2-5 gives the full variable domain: DSGVTQTPKHLITATGQRVTLRCSPRSGDLSVYWYQQSLDQGLQFLIQYYNGEERAKGNILERFSAQQFPDLHSELNLSSLELGDSALYFCASSVGPGVKTQYFGPGTRLLVL.